A selection of T cell receptor beta chains follows, all from one sample in a study of T cell changes during pregnancy in multiple sclerosis. Only in-frame clones appear in the TCRdb table, and some are missing; sequencing was by immunoSEQ multiplex PCR. The sample holds tens of thousands of clones; just over 90% are singletons and the top ten take 1.4%. This sample comprised peripheral blood, obtained before pregnancy. The origin of the receptors is a female donor with multiple sclerosis, enrolled in a pregnancy study. CDR3s include the opening cysteine and the closing phenylalanine or tryptophan. The D gene is left open where the match is weak. Only some rows state a clone size, as once, few, many or a class for expanded clones.

clone_size j_call v_call d_call cdr3_aa cdr3_nt
- TRBJ2-2 TRBV18 TRBD2 CASSKGTRKIPGELFF TGTGCCAGCTCAAAAGGGACTAGAAAGATACCCGGGGAGCTGTTTTTT
- TRBJ2-3 TRBV29-1 TRBD2 CSVEVAGLTDTQYF TGCAGCGTTGAGGTAGCGGGACTGACAGATACGCAGTATTTT
- TRBJ1-1 TRBV7-9 TRBD1 CASSLDIEGANTEAFF TGTGCCAGCAGCTTAGATATTGAGGGGGCGAACACTGAAGCTTTCTTT
- TRBJ1-2 TRBV5-1 TRBD1 CASSLAGTGGGYTF TGCGCCAGCAGCTTAGCCGGGACAGGGGGTGGCTACACCTTC
- TRBJ2-1 TRBV6-4 TRBD2 CASSPQGLAGEPEQFF TGTGCCAGCAGCCCGCAGGGACTAGCGGGGGAGCCTGAGCAGTTCTTC
- TRBJ2-7 TRBV27 - CASSGRQTPGVLPQYF TGTGCCAGCAGCGGAAGACAGACCCCAGGCGTGCTTCCACAGTACTTC
- TRBJ1-3 TRBV10-3 - CAIRAFDRSSGNTIYF TGTGCCATCAGGGCCTTTGACCGGAGCTCTGGAAACACCATATATTTT
few TRBJ1-6 TRBV10-3 - CATGETGSTNSPLHF TGTGCCACCGGAGAGACAGGATCAACTAATTCACCCCTCCACTTT
- TRBJ1-6 TRBV4-1 - CASSQDSQGNSPLHF TGCGCCAGCAGCCAAGATTCGCAGGGCAATTCACCCCTCCACTTT
- TRBJ2-1 TRBV4-1 TRBD2 CASSQLAGGGNEQFF TGCGCCAGCAGCCAATTAGCGGGGGGGGGAAATGAGCAGTTCTTC
- TRBJ1-1 TRBV6-9 TRBD1 CASFRTGRTEAFF TGTGCCAGCTTCCGGACAGGTCGAACTGAAGCTTTCTTT
once TRBJ1-2 TRBV29-1 - CSVERNTGKTSDNYGYTF TGCAGCGTTGAGCGAAACACAGGGAAAACTAGCGATAACTATGGCTACACCTTC
- TRBJ2-1 TRBV4-1 TRBD2 CASSQLTGTRDTSEQFF TGCGCCAGCAGCCAATTAACCGGGACTAGGGATACAAGTGAGCAGTTCTTC
- TRBJ2-3 TRBV9 TRBD1 CASSPVGDRLTDTQYF TGTGCCAGCAGCCCCGTGGGGGACAGGCTCACAGATACGCAGTATTTT
- TRBJ2-2 TRBV18 - CASRQPGITGELFF TGTGCCAGTCGCCAACCGGGTATCACCGGGGAGCTGTTTTTT
- TRBJ2-1 TRBV11-2 - CASSPGGVPYNEQFF TGTGCCAGCAGCCCCGGCGGTGTACCCTACAATGAGCAGTTCTTC
once TRBJ2-5 TRBV7-9 - CASSLQQGRETQYF TGTGCCAGCAGCTTACAACAGGGTCGGGAGACCCAGTACTTC
- TRBJ2-6 TRBV27 - CASSFNIRSGANVLTF TGTGCCAGCAGTTTTAACATCCGCTCTGGGGCCAACGTCCTGACTTTC
- TRBJ2-7 TRBV5-1 - CASSAPGEDYEQYF TGCGCCAGCAGCGCCCCCGGTGAGGACTACGAGCAGTACTTC
- TRBJ1-5 TRBV15 - CATSRDGGGQPQHF TGTGCCACCAGCAGAGATGGGGGGGGTCAGCCCCAGCATTTT
- TRBJ1-1 TRBV9 - CASSVSAGSNTEAFF TGTGCCAGCAGCGTATCTGCAGGTTCGAACACTGAAGCTTTCTTT
- TRBJ1-2 TRBV18 TRBD1 CASSNNIRGDGYTF TGTGCCAGCTCCAATAACATCAGGGGGGATGGCTACACCTTC
- TRBJ2-2 TRBV15 TRBD1 CATSRQGVYTGELFF TGTGCCACCAGCAGACAGGGGGTGTATACCGGGGAGCTGTTTTTT
- TRBJ1-1 TRBV9 - CASSGAVNTEAFF TGTGCCAGCAGCGGGGCCGTGAACACTGAAGCTTTCTTT
- TRBJ1-1 TRBV11-2 - CASSLAPDRLTEAFF TGTGCCAGCAGCTTAGCCCCTGACAGATTGACTGAAGCTTTCTTT
- TRBJ2-3 TRBV6-1 TRBD2 CASSEQRGGTDTQYF TGTGCCAGCAGTGAACAGCGGGGAGGCACAGATACGCAGTATTTT
- TRBJ1-1 TRBV6-1 - CASSATAVNTEAFF TGTGCCAGCAGTGCGACGGCGGTGAACACTGAAGCTTTCTTT
once TRBJ2-5 TRBV27 TRBD1 CASSAGQGSETQYF TGTGCCAGCAGTGCGGGACAGGGGTCAGAGACCCAGTACTTC
- TRBJ2-7 TRBV7-9 TRBD1 CASSFRDRGYEQYF TGTGCCAGCAGCTTCCGGGACAGGGGATACGAGCAGTACTTC
- TRBJ2-6 TRBV19 TRBD1 CASSIFGPTGTGANVLTF TGTGCCAGTAGTATATTTGGGCCGACAGGGACTGGGGCCAACGTCCTGACTTTC
- TRBJ1-1 TRBV19 TRBD1 CASSASGQGNTEAFF TGTGCCAGTAGTGCCTCGGGACAGGGGAACACTGAAGCTTTCTTT
- TRBJ2-3 TRBV9 TRBD1 CASSVGDRALDTQYF TGTGCCAGCAGCGTGGGGGACAGGGCGTTAGATACGCAGTATTTT
- TRBJ2-7 TRBV25-1 TRBD2 CASSGTSGGPRFGYEQYF TGTGCCAGCAGTGGTACTAGCGGGGGGCCACGGTTCGGCTACGAGCAGTACTTC
- TRBJ2-4 TRBV5-6 - CASSLLGPMDIQYF TGTGCCAGCAGCTTGTTGGGGCCTATGGACATTCAGTACTTC
- TRBJ2-5 TRBV18 - CASSPFGEETQYF TGTGCCAGCTCACCTTTCGGTGAGGAGACCCAGTACTTC
once TRBJ1-2 TRBV19 - CASMGGNYGYTF TGTGCCAGTATGGGGGGGAACTATGGCTACACCTTC
- TRBJ2-7 TRBV9 - CASGLGGGYSYEQYF TGTGCCAGCGGCCTAGGGGGGGGGTACTCCTACGAGCAGTACTTC
- TRBJ2-7 TRBV6-1 TRBD2 CASSVPGLAGGPPYEQYF TGTGCCAGCAGTGTCCCGGGACTAGCGGGGGGGCCCCCCTACGAGCAGTACTTC
- TRBJ1-6 TRBV5-6 TRBD1 CASSLLGSQGVTLHF TGTGCCAGCAGCTTGTTAGGGTCCCAGGGGGTGACCCTCCACTTT
- TRBJ2-7 TRBV15 - CATSTGATYEQYF TGTGCCACCAGCACAGGGGCCACTTACGAGCAGTACTTC
- TRBJ1-1 TRBV29-1 - CSVLSGVLDTEAFF TGCAGCGTCCTCTCGGGGGTGCTCGACACTGAAGCTTTCTTT
- TRBJ2-7 TRBV19 TRBD2 CASSQTSGGFEQYF TGTGCCAGTAGTCAGACTAGCGGGGGGTTCGAGCAGTACTTC
few TRBJ1-2 TRBV29-1 - CSVGSDIYGYTF TGCAGCGTTGGCTCAGATATCTATGGCTACACCTTC
- TRBJ1-5 TRBV10-1 TRBD1 CASATRGQGSNQPQHF TGCGCCAGCGCAACTAGGGGACAGGGGAGCAATCAGCCCCAGCATTTT
- TRBJ2-7 TRBV7-9 TRBD1 CASSPGQIYEQYF TGTGCCAGCAGCCCGGGACAGATCTACGAGCAGTACTTC
- TRBJ2-1 TRBV5-5 - CASSLVLRGEQFF TGTGCCAGCAGCTTGGTTCTCAGGGGTGAGCAGTTCTTC
- TRBJ1-3 TRBV9 TRBD1 CASSPRTGRTGNTIYF TGTGCCAGCAGCCCGCGGACAGGGCGAACTGGAAACACCATATATTTT
- TRBJ2-5 TRBV19 - CASSREETQYF TGTGCCAGTAGCCGGGAAGAGACCCAGTACTTC
- TRBJ1-2 TRBV19 TRBD1 CASSPDLDRGRFYGYTF TGTGCCAGTAGTCCCGACTTAGACAGGGGGCGCTTCTATGGCTACACCTTC
- TRBJ2-7 TRBV6-5 - CASSTATGFSYEQYF TGTGCCAGCAGTACCGCGACAGGATTCTCCTACGAGCAGTACTTC
- TRBJ2-1 TRBV13 - CASSLGREDNEQFF TGTGCCAGCAGCTTAGGCCGGGAAGACAATGAGCAGTTCTTC
- TRBJ1-3 TRBV2 TRBD1 CASSEKDRGRDTIYF TGTGCCAGCAGTGAAAAGGACAGGGGAAGGGACACCATATATTTT
- TRBJ2-1 TRBV10-3 TRBD1 CAIMAGQGASDEQFF TGTGCCATCATGGCTGGACAGGGGGCCTCGGATGAGCAGTTCTTC
- TRBJ2-6 TRBV7-3 TRBD2 CASSPGGTSGGLGSGANVLTF TGTGCCAGCAGCCCGGGGGGGACTAGCGGGGGGTTAGGCTCTGGGGCCAACGTCCTGACTTTC
once TRBJ2-3 TRBV27 TRBD2 CASRLLAGWADTQYF TGTGCCAGCAGGCTTCTAGCGGGGTGGGCAGATACGCAGTATTTT
- TRBJ1-1 TRBV4-1 - CASSQGARGAFF TGCGCCAGCAGCCAAGGGGCCCGGGGAGCTTTCTTT
- TRBJ1-6 TRBV27 - CASSLVQGTNSPLHF TGTGCCAGCAGTTTAGTTCAGGGGACCAATTCACCCCTCCACTTT
- TRBJ1-2 TRBV7-6 TRBD1 CASSLEGRGTYGYTF TGTGCCAGCAGCTTAGAGGGCAGGGGGACCTATGGCTACACCTTC
- TRBJ2-2 TRBV9 TRBD2 CASSVGASGGTGELFF TGTGCCAGCAGCGTCGGGGCTAGCGGGGGAACCGGGGAGCTGTTTTTT
once TRBJ1-1 TRBV7-2 - CASSLGGGNTEAFF TGTGCCAGCAGCTTAGGAGGTGGGAACACTGAAGCTTTCTTT